This T cell receptor beta chain was identified during a study of control samples from healthy donors and cancer patients. Method: immunoSEQ multiplex PCR; TCRdb's copy keeps in-frame clones and lacks some. The table lists about 31,000 clones, roughly 95% of them singletons. Sequenced material: blood. This receptor was identified in a man aged 60-69 years in good health.

CDR3 residues: CASSKGRGLDYGYTF. The CDR3 bases are TGTGCCAGCAGCAAGGGGAGGGGGCTGGACTATGGCTACACCTTC. The chain recombines TRBV9 with TRBJ1-2, with TRBD1 matching over 7 bases. V lost 4 bases and J lost 3; bases outside the gene matches: 9. Germline V CDR1 and CDR2: SGDLS, YYNGEE. CDR3 length equals 15 residues.